A selection of T cell receptor beta chains follows, all from one sample in a study of CD8 T cells in ankylosing spondylitis. TCRdb processed the 5' RACE reads anew with MiXCR; each CDR3 protein has one entry. The sample records about 69,000 distinct CDR3 sequences, about 5.7% being singletons. Sequenced material: blood, either unsorted or a sorted T cell fraction (not recorded which). These receptors were collected from a male donor with ankylosing spondylitis or in good health (not recorded which). Both conserved end residues are part of each CDR3. Each record gives: V gene, D gene, J gene, clone size, CDR3 protein, CDR3 DNA. A D gene is named only where the DNA matches it firmly. Part of the rows lack a size; the others show once, few, many or a class for expanded clones.

>TRBV11-2|TRBD1|TRBJ2-5|many
CASSDRGAETQYF
TGTGCCAGCAGCGACAGGGGCGCAGAGACCCAGTACTTC
>TRBV20-1|NA|TRBJ1-1|many
CSARGGGHTEAFF
TGCAGTGCCAGAGGGGGGGGGCACACTGAAGCTTTCTTT
>TRBV7-8|NA|TRBJ2-3|many
CATQRGGSTDTQYF
TGTGCCACCCAAAGGGGGGGCTCCACAGATACGCAGTATTTT
>TRBV30|TRBD2|TRBJ2-7|many
CAWSELAGASTYEQYF
TGTGCCTGGAGTGAACTAGCGGGGGCGTCCACCTACGAGCAGTACTTC
>TRBV28|NA|TRBJ2-4|NA
CASSEGRTGKNIQYF
TGTGCCAGCAGCGAGGGGAGAACCGGCAAAAACATTCAGTACTTC
>TRBV5-6|TRBD1|TRBJ1-4|many
CASSLGQGAHEKLFF
TGTGCCAGCAGCTTGGGACAGGGGGCACATGAAAAACTGTTTTTT
>TRBV20-1|NA|TRBJ2-1|many
CSAIQTTSSYNEQFF
TGCAGTGCTATTCAGACTACCAGCTCCTACAATGAGCAGTTCTTC
>TRBV24-1|TRBD1|TRBJ2-3|many
CATSDPGQGAGTDTQYF
TGTGCCACCAGTGACCCGGGACAGGGGGCAGGGACAGATACGCAGTATTTT
>TRBV5-1|TRBD1|TRBJ1-3|many
CASGDRVGNTIYF
TGCGCCAGCGGCGACAGGGTAGGAAACACCATATATTTT
>TRBV20-1|NA|TRBJ2-1|many
CSASNGDYFLEQFF
TGCAGTGCTAGTAATGGGGATTATTTTTTAGAGCAGTTCTTC
>TRBV18|TRBD1|TRBJ2-1|many
CASSPPTGGAYNEQFF
TGTGCCAGCTCACCACCTACAGGGGGAGCCTACAATGAGCAGTTCTTC
>TRBV10-3|NA|TRBJ1-4|many
CAIQTATNEKLFF
TGTGCCATCCAGACAGCAACTAATGAAAAACTGTTTTTT
>TRBV7-3|NA|TRBJ2-2|many
CASWVNSGATGELFF
TGTGCCAGCTGGGTGAACTCCGGGGCAACCGGGGAGCTGTTTTTT
>TRBV7-2|NA|TRBJ2-1|few
CASSPGTGNEQFF
TGTGCCAGCAGCCCTGGGACTGGCAATGAGCAGTTCTTC
>TRBV7-9|NA|TRBJ2-1|few
CASSPDPYNEQFF
TGTGCCAGCTCCCCGGACCCCTACAATGAGCAGTTCTTC
>TRBV7-2|TRBD2|TRBJ2-1|few
CVSSPTSGGAYEQFF
TGTGTCAGCAGCCCTACTAGCGGGGGGGCGTATGAGCAGTTCTTC
>TRBV20-1|NA|TRBJ2-1|many
CSARGGLSYNEQFF
TGCAGTGCTAGAGGTGGCCTTTCCTACAATGAGCAGTTCTTC
>TRBV24-1|NA|TRBJ2-3|many
CATAQAGGAKDTQYF
TGTGCCACCGCCCAGGCTGGGGGGGCGAAAGATACGCAGTATTTT
>TRBV9|TRBD1|TRBJ2-3|many
CASSVWDRVTDTQYF
TGTGCCAGCAGCGTATGGGACAGGGTCACAGATACGCAGTATTTT
>TRBV24-1|NA|TRBJ2-3|medium-sized
CATREGTADVDTQYF
TGTGCCACCAGAGAAGGGACTGCCGACGTGGATACGCAGTATTTT
>TRBV20-1|NA|TRBJ2-7|many
CSARVSVRGSPYEQYF
TGCAGTGCTAGAGTTTCGGTCAGAGGTTCCCCCTACGAGCAGTACTTC
>TRBV20-1|NA|TRBJ2-7|many
CSARDLDRASGEQYF
TGCAGTGCTAGAGACCTCGACAGAGCCTCGGGAGAGCAGTACTTC
>TRBV5-6|TRBD1|TRBJ2-7|many
CASSQPGQSSYEQYF
TGTGCCAGCAGCCAACCGGGACAGAGCTCCTACGAGCAGTACTTC
>TRBV25-1|NA|TRBJ2-7|many
CASSDVGFFYEQYF
TGTGCCAGCAGTGATGTTGGGTTTTTCTACGAGCAGTACTTC
>TRBV5-1|NA|TRBJ1-2|many
CASSFGREDYGYTF
TGCGCCAGCAGCTTCGGCAGGGAGGACTATGGCTACACCTTC
>TRBV29-1|NA|TRBJ2-7|few
CSVTGYSEQYF
TGCAGCGTTACAGGGTACTCCGAGCAGTACTTC
>TRBV5-1|NA|TRBJ1-1|many
CASSLYTVNTEAFF
TGCGCCAGCAGCTTGTACACGGTGAACACTGAAGCTTTCTTT
>TRBV5-6|NA|TRBJ2-3|many
CASSQPFEGDTQYF
TGTGCCAGCAGCCAGCCGTTCGAGGGAGATACGCAGTATTTT
>TRBV18|NA|TRBJ1-2|many
CASSPPSGRNGYTF
TGTGCCAGCTCACCACCTTCGGGGCGTAATGGCTACACCTTC
>TRBV5-1|TRBD1|TRBJ1-3|many
CASSLAATGGNTIYF
TGCGCCAGCAGCTTGGCCGCGACAGGGGGAAACACCATATATTTT
>TRBV7-2|NA|TRBJ2-1|many
CASSFSGNEQFF
TGTGCCAGCAGCTTCTCAGGCAATGAGCAGTTCTTC
>TRBV5-1|TRBD2|TRBJ2-2|many
CASSLARLAGTGELFF
TGCGCCAGCAGCTTGGCCCGACTAGCGGGCACCGGGGAGCTGTTTTTT
>TRBV7-2|NA|TRBJ2-5|NA
CASSLERTGETQYF
TGTGCCAGCAGCTTAGAGAGGACTGGGGAGACCCAGTACTTC
>TRBV5-1|TRBD2|TRBJ2-1|many
CASSPPSGTRYNEQFF
TGCGCCAGCAGCCCACCTAGCGGAACTCGGTACAATGAGCAGTTCTTC
>TRBV9|TRBD2|TRBJ2-1|many
CASSEDLRRGAYNEQFF
TGTGCCAGCAGCGAGGACTTGAGGCGGGGGGCCTACAATGAGCAGTTCTTC